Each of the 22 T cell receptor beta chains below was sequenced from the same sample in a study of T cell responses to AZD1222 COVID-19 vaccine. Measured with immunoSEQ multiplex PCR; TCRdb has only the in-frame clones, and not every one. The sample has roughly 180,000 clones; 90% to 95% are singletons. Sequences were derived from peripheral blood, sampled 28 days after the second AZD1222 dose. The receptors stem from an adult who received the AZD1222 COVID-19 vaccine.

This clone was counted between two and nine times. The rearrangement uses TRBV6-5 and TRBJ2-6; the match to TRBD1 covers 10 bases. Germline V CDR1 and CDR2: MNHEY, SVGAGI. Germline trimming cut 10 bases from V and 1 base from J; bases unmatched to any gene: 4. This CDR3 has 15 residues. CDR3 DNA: TGTGCCACCCGGACAGGGGGATCTGGGGCCAACGTCCTGACTTTC. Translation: CATRTGGSGANVLTF.

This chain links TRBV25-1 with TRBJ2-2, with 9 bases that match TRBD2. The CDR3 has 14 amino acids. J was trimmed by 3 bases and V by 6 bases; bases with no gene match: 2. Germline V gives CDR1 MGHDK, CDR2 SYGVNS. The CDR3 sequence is CASSPSGDTGELFF. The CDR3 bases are TGTGCCAGCAGCCCTAGCGGGGACACCGGGGAGCTGTTTTTT.

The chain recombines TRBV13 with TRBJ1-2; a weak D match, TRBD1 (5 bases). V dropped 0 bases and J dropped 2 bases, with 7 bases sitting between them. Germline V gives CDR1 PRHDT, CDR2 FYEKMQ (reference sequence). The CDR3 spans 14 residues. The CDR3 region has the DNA TGTGCCAGCAGCTTAGGGGCAGGGAACTATGGCTACACCTTC. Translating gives CASSLGAGNYGYTF.

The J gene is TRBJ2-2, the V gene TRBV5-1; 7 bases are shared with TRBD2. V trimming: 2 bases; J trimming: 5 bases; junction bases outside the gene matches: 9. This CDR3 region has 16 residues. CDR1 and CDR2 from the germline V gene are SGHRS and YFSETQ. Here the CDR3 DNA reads TGCGCCAGCAGCTTTACCCGGGTCGGGGGGACCGGGGAGCTGTTTTTT. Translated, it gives CASSFTRVGGTGELFF.

This CDR3 is CATSGVSNEQFF. CDR3 coding DNA: TGTGCCACTTCAGGGGTATCCAATGAGCAGTTCTTC. This rearrangement joins TRBV24-1 to TRBJ2-1; possible D gene TRBD1, 6 bases. The CDR3 spans 12 residues. The V and J ends lost 10 bases and 6 bases respectively, with 12 bases between them. In germline, CDR1 is KGHDR, CDR2 SFDVKD.

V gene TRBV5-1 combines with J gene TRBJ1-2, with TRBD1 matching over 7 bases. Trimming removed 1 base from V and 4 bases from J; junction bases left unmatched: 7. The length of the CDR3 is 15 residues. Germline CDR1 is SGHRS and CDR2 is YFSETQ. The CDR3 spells CASSLRQGGPYGYTF. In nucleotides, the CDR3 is TGCGCCAGCAGCTTGAGGCAGGGGGGCCCCTATGGCTACACCTTC.

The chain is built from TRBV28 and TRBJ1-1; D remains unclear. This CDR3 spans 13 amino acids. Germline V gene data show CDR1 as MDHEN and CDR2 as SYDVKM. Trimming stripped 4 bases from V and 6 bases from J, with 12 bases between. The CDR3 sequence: CASSSGPKAEAFF. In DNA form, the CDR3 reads TGTGCCAGCAGTTCAGGCCCCAAGGCTGAAGCTTTCTTT.

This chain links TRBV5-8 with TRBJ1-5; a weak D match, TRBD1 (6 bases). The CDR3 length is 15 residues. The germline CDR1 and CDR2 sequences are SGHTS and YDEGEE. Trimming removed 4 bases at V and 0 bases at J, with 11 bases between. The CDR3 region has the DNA TGTGCCAGCAGCGAAGGGACATATAGCAATCAGCCCCAGCATTTT. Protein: CASSEGTYSNQPQHF.

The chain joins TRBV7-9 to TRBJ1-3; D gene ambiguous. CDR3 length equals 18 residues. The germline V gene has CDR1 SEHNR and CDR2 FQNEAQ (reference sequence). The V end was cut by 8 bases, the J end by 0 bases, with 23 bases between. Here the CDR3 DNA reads TGTGCCAGCCAGTACTCGTGGTCGACCGTTTCCTCTGGAAACACCATATATTTT. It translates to CASQYSWSTVSSGNTIYF.

The CDR3 coding sequence is TGTGCCAGCACCACAACAGTGACTACTAAGAATGAGCAGTTCTTC. Protein sequence: CASTTTVTTKNEQFF. V and J are TRBV6-5 and TRBJ2-1, with TRBD2 as a possible D gene (5 bases). The CDR3 runs to 15 residues. The V gene's germline CDR1 is MNHEY and CDR2 SVGAGI. Trimming took off 7 bases at V and 7 bases at J, with 20 bases between the two ends.

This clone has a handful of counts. As DNA, the CDR3 is TGTGCCAGCAGCCCCCGGGACGGGGGGCCCTACGAGCAGTACTTC. Amino acid sequence: CASSPRDGGPYEQYF. The chain employs TRBV6-2 or TRBV6-3 and TRBJ2-7; D may be TRBD2 (7 bases). The V gene's germline CDR1 is MNHEY and CDR2 SVGEGT. This CDR3 contains 15 residues. Trimming left V 6 bases short and J 2 bases short, with 17 bases between.

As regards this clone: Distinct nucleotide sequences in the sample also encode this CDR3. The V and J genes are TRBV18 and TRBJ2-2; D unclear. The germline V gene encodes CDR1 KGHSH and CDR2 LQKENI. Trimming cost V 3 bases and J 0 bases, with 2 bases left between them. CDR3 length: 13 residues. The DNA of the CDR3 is TGTGCCAGCTCACCGCCGAACACCGGGGAGCTGTTTTTT. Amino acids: CASSPPNTGELFF.

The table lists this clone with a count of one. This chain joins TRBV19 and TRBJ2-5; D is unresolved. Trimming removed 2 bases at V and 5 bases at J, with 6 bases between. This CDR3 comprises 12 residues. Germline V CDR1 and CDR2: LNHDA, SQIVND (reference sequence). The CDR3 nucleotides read TGTGCCAGTAGTATATACCGGGAGACCCAGTACTTC. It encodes CASSIYRETQYF.

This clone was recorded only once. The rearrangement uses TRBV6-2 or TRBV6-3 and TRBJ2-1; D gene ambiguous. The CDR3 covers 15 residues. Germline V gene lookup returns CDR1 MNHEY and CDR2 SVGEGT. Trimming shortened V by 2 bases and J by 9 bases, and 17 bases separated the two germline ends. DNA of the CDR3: TGTGCCAGCAGTTACGGGAATTCCCCCCGTTTTGAGCAGTTCTTC. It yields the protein CASSYGNSPRFEQFF.

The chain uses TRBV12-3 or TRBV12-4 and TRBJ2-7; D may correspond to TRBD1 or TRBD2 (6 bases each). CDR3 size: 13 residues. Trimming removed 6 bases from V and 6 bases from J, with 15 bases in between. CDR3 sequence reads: CASSPWGAGEQYF. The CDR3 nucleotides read TGTGCCAGCAGCCCCTGGGGGGCGGGCGAGCAGTACTTC.

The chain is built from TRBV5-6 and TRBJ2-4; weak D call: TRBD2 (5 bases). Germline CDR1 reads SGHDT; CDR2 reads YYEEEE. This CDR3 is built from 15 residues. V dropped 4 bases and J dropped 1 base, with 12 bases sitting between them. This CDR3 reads CASSGTSVAKNIQYF. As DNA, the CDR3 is TGTGCCAGCAGCGGAACTAGTGTGGCCAAAAACATTCAGTACTTC.

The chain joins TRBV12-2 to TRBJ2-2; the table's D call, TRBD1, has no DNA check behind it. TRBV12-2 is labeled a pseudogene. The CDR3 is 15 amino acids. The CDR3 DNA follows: TGTGCAAGTCGCACCCGGGACAACTACACCGGGGAGCTGTTTTTT. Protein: CASRTRDNYTGELFF.

CDR3 in DNA: TGCAGCGTTGTACTCGAAAGGGACTACGAGCAGTACTTC. This sequence encodes CSVVLERDYEQYF. This chain connects TRBV29-1 to TRBJ2-7, with D hard to call. Trimming shortened V by 4 bases and J by 3 bases, and 13 bases separated the two germline ends. This CDR3 has 13 amino acids. Germline CDR1 reads SQVTM; CDR2 reads ANQGSEA.

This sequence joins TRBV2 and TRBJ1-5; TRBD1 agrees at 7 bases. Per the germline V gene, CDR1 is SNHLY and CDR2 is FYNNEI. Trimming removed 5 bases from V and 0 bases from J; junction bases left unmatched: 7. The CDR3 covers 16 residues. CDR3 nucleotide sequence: TGTGCCAGCAGTCCGAGGGGGCCCGATAGCAATCAGCCCCAGCATTTT. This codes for CASSPRGPDSNQPQHF.

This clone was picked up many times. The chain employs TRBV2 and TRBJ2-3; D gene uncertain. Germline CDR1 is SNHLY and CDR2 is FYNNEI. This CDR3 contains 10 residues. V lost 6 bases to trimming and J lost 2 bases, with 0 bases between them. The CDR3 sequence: CASSTDTQYF. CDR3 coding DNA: TGTGCCAGCAGCACAGATACGCAGTATTTT. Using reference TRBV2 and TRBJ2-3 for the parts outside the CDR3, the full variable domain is EPEVTQTPSHQVTQMGQEVILRCVPISNHLYFYWYRQILGQKVEFLVSFYNNEISEKSEIFDDQFSVERPDGSNFTLKIRSTKLEDSAMYFCASSTDTQYFGPGTRLTVL.

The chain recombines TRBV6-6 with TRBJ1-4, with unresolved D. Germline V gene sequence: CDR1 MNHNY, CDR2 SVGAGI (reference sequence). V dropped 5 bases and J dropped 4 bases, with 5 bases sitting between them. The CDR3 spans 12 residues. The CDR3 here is CASSPNNEKLFF. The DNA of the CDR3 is TGTGCCAGCAGTCCAAATAATGAAAAACTGTTTTTT.

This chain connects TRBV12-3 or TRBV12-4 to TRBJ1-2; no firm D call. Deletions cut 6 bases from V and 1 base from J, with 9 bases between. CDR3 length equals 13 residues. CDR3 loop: CASSRNNNYGYTF. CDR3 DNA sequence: TGTGCCAGCAGCCGGAACAATAACTATGGCTACACCTTC.